Each of the 32 T cell receptor beta chains below was sequenced from the same sample in a study of cytomegalovirus exposure and HLA in healthy donors. PCR involved 60 Vbeta and 13 Jbeta primers. The table came from immunoSEQ multiplex PCR; TCRdb's copy has only in-frame clones and leaves some out. The table lists under 200,000 clones. The sequenced sample was PBMCs. The receptors shown here come from a woman aged 18-29 years in good health and CMV-seropositive.

This chain uses TRBV7-9 with TRBJ2-1; TRBD2 is a possible D gene (7 bases). Trimming took 2 bases from V and 9 from J, leaving 17 bases between them. This CDR3 contains 15 residues. CDR1 is SEHNR, CDR2 FQNEAQ, per germline (reference sequence). In nucleotides, the CDR3 is TGTGCCAGCAGCTTAAGTCCTAGCGGAGGGGGTGAGCAGTTCTTC. Residues: CASSLSPSGGGEQFF.

This rearrangement joins TRBV7-2 to TRBJ2-7, with 7 bases fitting TRBD1. Trimming took 2 bases from V and 4 from J; bases not matched to a gene: 8. Germline V gene lookup returns CDR1 SGHTA and CDR2 FQGNSA. The CDR3 is made up of 15 amino acids. The CDR3 DNA reads TGTGCCAGCAGCTTAAACGCAGGGGGTGGTTACGAGCAGTACTTC. Its translation: CASSLNAGGGYEQYF.

The rearrangement uses TRBV10-3 and TRBJ2-5; 9 nucleotides line up with TRBD1. J was trimmed by 0 bases and V by 7 bases; bases with no gene match: 6. CDR1 and CDR2 (germline): ENHRY, SYGVKD. The CDR3 totals 15 residues. The CDR3 bases are TGTGCCATCACCAAGGACAGGGGCGACCAAGAGACCCAGTACTTC. Translating it yields CAITKDRGDQETQYF.

The chain has TRBV6-1 and TRBJ1-2, with 7 bases aligning to TRBD1. CDR1 MNHNS and CDR2 SASEGT come from the germline V gene. J gave up 0 bases and V 7 bases, and 2 bases lay outside the gene matches. The CDR3 is 13 amino acids. CDR3 bases: TGTGCCAGCAAGACAGGGTCTAACTATGGCTACACCTTC. It is translated as CASKTGSNYGYTF.

The chain uses TRBV14 and TRBJ2-5, with D tentatively TRBD2 (6 bases). Germline-derived CDR1 and CDR2 are SGHDN and FVKESK. The CDR3 spans 12 residues. V lost 8 bases and J 4 bases, leaving 11 bases between the germline ends. The DNA of the CDR3 is TGTGCCAGCGGATACGGGGGAGAGACCCAGTACTTC. This sequence encodes CASGYGGETQYF.

The CDR3 region is CASSLGTGKTQSSYEQYF. CDR3 sequence (DNA): TGTGCCAGCAGCTTAGGGACAGGAAAGACTCAAAGCTCCTACGAGCAGTACTTC. The rearrangement joins TRBV7-9 to TRBJ2-7; 7 bases are shared with TRBD1. The trim removed 1 base at V and 0 bases at J, leaving 12 bases unmatched. CDR1 and CDR2 (germline): SEHNR, FQNEAQ (reference sequence). The CDR3 loop spans 18 amino acids. Full variable domain (missing parts from reference TRBV7-9 and TRBJ2-7): DTGVSQNPRHKITKRGQNVTFRCDPISEHNRLYWYRQTLGQGPEFLTYFQNEAQLEKSRLLSDRFSAERPKGSFSTLEIQRTEQGDSAMYLCASSLGTGKTQSSYEQYFGPGTRLTVT.

V and J are TRBV9 and TRBJ1-3; the D is unclear. This CDR3 has 15 residues. The germline gives CDR1 SGDLS, CDR2 YYNGEE. The V gene lost 0 bases and the J gene lost 0 bases, with 7 bases spanning the gap. The CDR3 protein is CASSVDSGSGNTIYF. DNA for the CDR3: TGTGCCAGCAGCGTAGATTCAGGCTCTGGAAACACCATATATTTT.

In regard to this clone: The same CDR3 arises from other DNA sequences in this sample as well. V gene TRBV5-6 combines with J gene TRBJ1-4, with TRBD1 as a possible D gene (6 bases). Germline V gives CDR1 SGHDT, CDR2 YYEEEE. Trimming pared 0 bases from V and 8 bases from J, leaving 11 bases between. There are 14 residues in the CDR3. The DNA for the CDR3 is TGTGCCAGCAGCTTGGGAGGGGGACGGGAAAAACTGTTTTTT. This codes for CASSLGGGREKLFF.

In regard to this clone: Other DNA variants within this sample encode the same CDR3. V usage is TRBV30 and J usage is TRBJ2-7; TRBD2 aligns across 14 bases. The germline CDR1 and CDR2 sequences are GTSNPN and SVGIG (reference sequence). The CDR3 spans 14 residues. V was pared by 4 bases and J by 4 bases, with 3 bases of the junction left unmatched. The CDR3 loop reads CAWTGTSGSYEQYF. CDR3 DNA sequence: TGTGCCTGGACCGGGACTAGCGGGAGTTACGAGCAGTACTTC.

The rearrangement uses TRBV30 and TRBJ2-5; 7 bases are shared with TRBD2. The J call is in doubt because the DNA end fits TRBJ2-7 better. Germline assignment: CDR1 GTSNPN and CDR2 SVGIG (reference sequence). The CDR3 is made up of 16 amino acids. DNA of the CDR3: TGTGCCTGGAGTCCGACGGGCACGGGACTATCCCACGAGCAGTACTTC. Translating gives CAWSPTGTGLSHEQYF.

The chain recombines TRBV11-3 with TRBJ2-3; 8 bases fit TRBD2. CDR3 length: 17 residues. The junction had 10 bases not matched to a gene; V was cut back by 4 bases and J by 1 base. Germline V gene data show CDR1 as SGHNT and CDR2 as YENEEA. The CDR3 region is CASSWDFTGGRTDTQYF. CDR3 DNA: TGTGCCAGCAGCTGGGACTTTACGGGGGGGCGCACAGATACGCAGTATTTT.

This chain links TRBV9 with TRBJ1-6; D call uncertain. CDR3 size: 15 residues. Germline values: CDR1 SGDLS, CDR2 YYNGEE. V was clipped by 0 bases and J by 8 bases, with 12 bases between them. The CDR3 nucleotides are TGTGCCAGCAGCGTAGCTGGGCCGGAGGATTCACCCCTCCACTTT. Amino acid sequence: CASSVAGPEDSPLHF.

The V gene is TRBV19, the J gene TRBJ1-2, with 9 bases that match TRBD1. Trimming at V came to 3 bases and at J to 7 bases, leaving 9 bases not matched to a gene. CDR1 LNHDA and CDR2 SQIVND come from the germline V gene (reference sequence). This CDR3 has 15 amino acids. CDR3 nucleotides: TGTGCCAGTAGTATCCCCCTGACAGGGGGTGCTGGCTACACCTTC. Translation gives CASSIPLTGGAGYTF. The full variable domain, its missing parts supplied by reference TRBV19 and TRBJ1-2, is DGGITQSPKYLFRKEGQNVTLSCEQNLNHDAMYWYRQDPGQGLRLIYYSQIVNDFQKGDIAEGYSVSREKKESFPLTVTSAQKNPTAFYLCASSIPLTGGAGYTFGSGTRLTVV.

The chain links TRBV5-1 to TRBJ2-5; D is perhaps TRBD1 (7 bases). V was pared by 9 bases and J by 5 bases, with 23 bases between. There are 15 residues in the CDR3. Germline loops: CDR1 SGHRS, CDR2 YFSETQ. The CDR3 nucleotides are TGCGCCACCAGGCCATTCAGGGGGGATGAGGAGACCCAGTACTTC. Its translation: CATRPFRGDEETQYF.

The chain carries TRBV6-4 and TRBJ1-1; 12 nucleotides line up with TRBD1. The CDR3 length is 14 residues. Germline V gene data show CDR1 as MRHNA and CDR2 as SNTAGT. V shed 3 bases, J shed 4 bases, and the junction held 0 bases outside the gene matches. CDR3: CASSEGQGATEAFF. The CDR3 region has the DNA TGTGCCAGCAGTGAGGGACAGGGGGCCACTGAAGCTTTCTTT.

The CDR3 sequence: CASSYSRAPGRETQYF. The CDR3 coding sequence is TGTGCCAGCAGTTACTCGAGGGCTCCAGGAAGGGAGACCCAGTACTTC. The V gene is TRBV6-5, the J gene TRBJ2-5, with TRBD2 as a possible D gene (5 bases). There are 16 residues in the CDR3. Between the trimmed V and J ends, which lost 0 bases and 5 bases, there was a span of 16 bases. Per germline, CDR1 MNHEY and CDR2 SVGAGI.

The chain joins TRBV11-2 to TRBJ2-1, with unresolved D. Germline V gives CDR1 SGHAT, CDR2 FQNNGV. Trimming left V 5 bases short and J 6 bases short, with 14 bases between. The CDR3 extends over 14 amino acids. CDR3 in amino acids: CASSNSTWVNEQFF. CDR3 bases: TGTGCCAGCAGCAATTCGACATGGGTCAATGAGCAGTTCTTC.

The chain carries TRBV30 and TRBJ1-5; D is possibly TRBD1 (5 bases). V dropped 0 bases and J dropped 8 bases, with 11 bases sitting between them. Germline lookup yields CDR1 GTSNPN and CDR2 SVGIG (reference sequence). The CDR3 sequence is 13 residues long. Here the CDR3 reads CAWSVLSGEPQHF. Written as DNA, the CDR3 is TGTGCCTGGAGTGTTCTATCGGGGGAGCCCCAGCATTTT.

This sequence joins TRBV7-9 and TRBJ1-4; maybe TRBD1 (5 bases). Germline lookup yields CDR1 SEHNR and CDR2 FQNEAQ (reference sequence). The CDR3 spans 17 residues. Trimming shortened V by 2 bases and J by 12 bases, and 25 bases separated the two germline ends. The CDR3 DNA follows: TGTGCCAGCAGCTTAAAGCTTATGGAGGGGCGCCCCGAAGAACTGTTTTTT. Amino acid sequence: CASSLKLMEGRPEELFF.

The J gene is TRBJ2-2, the V gene TRBV11-3; the match to TRBD1 covers 12 bases. This CDR3 is 17 amino acids long. Germline V gene sequence: CDR1 SGHNT, CDR2 YENEEA. With V trimmed by 6 bases and J by 4 bases, 9 bases remained unmatched. This CDR3 reads CASSPGTGGFSTGELFF. CDR3 DNA: TGTGCCAGCAGTCCCGGGACAGGGGGCTTTAGCACCGGGGAGCTGTTTTTT. Combining the CDR3 with reference TRBV11-3 and TRBJ2-2 gives the whole variable domain EAGVVQSPRYKIIEKKQPVAFWCNPISGHNTLYWYLQNLGQGPELLIRYENEEAVDDSQLPKDRFSAERLKGVDSTLKIQPAELGDSAVYLCASSPGTGGFSTGELFFGEGSRLTVL.

This sequence joins TRBV5-4 and TRBJ1-2; possibly TRBD1 for D (6 bases). With 4 bases removed from V and 8 bases from J, the gap between germline ends came to 21 bases. This CDR3 region has 15 residues. Germline V gene data show CDR1 as SGHNT and CDR2 as YYREEE (reference sequence). CDR3 protein: CASSREGGLGPGYTF. CDR3 nucleotides: TGTGCCAGCAGCAGAGAGGGGGGGTTGGGGCCAGGCTACACCTTC.

CDR3: CASRSGSSSNQPQHF. CDR3 nucleotides: TGTGCCAGTAGATCGGGGTCCTCTAGCAATCAGCCCCAGCATTTT. The chain combines TRBV19 with TRBJ1-5, with unresolved D. Looked up from germline, CDR1 is LNHDA and CDR2 is SQIVND (reference sequence). The V and J ends lost 6 bases and 0 bases respectively, with 12 bases between them. The CDR3 has 15 amino acids.

The J gene is TRBJ2-1, the V gene TRBV4-1; 10 bases are shared with TRBD2. This CDR3 has 17 residues. Germline V gene data show CDR1 as MGHRA and CDR2 as YSYEKL. The V and J ends lost 4 bases and 2 bases, in that order; junction bases with no gene match: 8. The CDR3 sequence is CASSRGLAYGPYNEQFF. CDR3 nucleotides: TGCGCCAGCAGCCGGGGACTAGCGTACGGACCCTACAATGAGCAGTTCTTC.

The CDR3 is CASSSGGGPGANVLTF. CDR3 nucleotides: TGCGCCAGCAGCTCAGGGGGTGGCCCTGGGGCCAACGTCCTGACTTTC. The rearrangement links TRBV5-1 to TRBJ2-6, with 7 bases lining up with TRBD1. The CDR3 extends over 16 amino acids. V lost 3 bases, J lost 2 bases, and 5 bases stayed unmatched. Germline V gene data show CDR1 as SGHRS and CDR2 as YFSETQ.

This chain connects TRBV4-2 to TRBJ2-7; possible D gene TRBD2, 6 bases. V lost 4 bases, J lost 0 bases, and 10 bases lay in between. The CDR3 contains 14 residues. Looked up from germline, CDR1 is LGHNA and CDR2 is YNFKEQ. Here the CDR3 reads CASSPKRASYEQYF. CDR3 bases: TGTGCCAGCAGCCCCAAGCGGGCCTCCTACGAGCAGTACTTC.

DNA for the CDR3: TGTGCCAGCAGCCGACGGACAGGGACGAACACTGAAGCTTTCTTT. Translated: CASSRRTGTNTEAFF. J is TRBJ1-1 and V is TRBV11-3, with 8 positions matching TRBD1. Unmatched junction bases numbered 6, after V lost 5 bases and J lost 1 base. There are 15 residues in the CDR3. Germline assignment: CDR1 SGHNT and CDR2 YENEEA. Drawing the rest from reference TRBV11-3 and TRBJ1-1, the complete variable domain is EAGVVQSPRYKIIEKKQPVAFWCNPISGHNTLYWYLQNLGQGPELLIRYENEEAVDDSQLPKDRFSAERLKGVDSTLKIQPAELGDSAVYLCASSRRTGTNTEAFFGQGTRLTVV.

The rearrangement links TRBV30 to TRBJ2-2; D uncertain. This CDR3 comprises 13 residues. Trimming removed 3 bases at V and 5 bases at J, with 10 bases between. CDR1 and CDR2 (germline): GTSNPN, SVGIG (reference sequence). The CDR3 DNA is TGTGCCTGGAGCGGGTCCGGTACCGGGGAGCTGTTTTTT. As protein: CAWSGSGTGELFF.

V usage is TRBV21-1 and J usage is TRBJ2-7; the D call TRBD2 from the table was never checked on the DNA. TRBV21-1 has pseudogene status. This CDR3 region has 16 residues. The chain's CDR3 is CASWNRDYETTDEQYF. The CDR3, as DNA: TGTGCCAGCTGGAACCGGGACTACGAAACCACCGACGAGCAGTACTTC.

The chain links TRBV9 to TRBJ1-2; TRBD1 agrees at 7 bases. V gave up 5 bases and J gave up 8 bases; unmatched junction bases: 15. This CDR3 contains 15 residues. Germline V gene data show CDR1 as SGDLS and CDR2 as YYNGEE. CDR3 in DNA: TGTGCCAGCAGAACCGGGACAGCCACTTGGAGCGGCTACACCTTC. Protein sequence: CASRTGTATWSGYTF.

This chain connects TRBV2 to TRBJ2-3; D gene uncertain. The CDR3 consists of 11 residues. CDR1 and CDR2 (germline): SNHLY, FYNNEI. Trimming took 6 bases from V and 2 from J, leaving 3 bases between them. The CDR3 sequence: CASSSTDTQYF. CDR3 sequence (DNA): TGTGCCAGCAGCTCCACAGATACGCAGTATTTT.

This chain uses TRBV6-5 with TRBJ2-6, with D perhaps matching TRBD1 (6 bases). Between the trimmed V and J ends, which lost 4 bases and 2 bases, there was a span of 12 bases. This CDR3 contains 16 residues. CDR1 and CDR2 (germline): MNHEY, SVGAGI. Here the CDR3 reads CASSSGTSAGANVLTF. The CDR3 DNA follows: TGTGCCAGCAGTTCCGGGACATCTGCTGGGGCCAACGTCCTGACTTTC.

The V call is TRBV7-9, the J call TRBJ2-2, with D perhaps TRBD1 (6 bases). The CDR3 totals 14 residues. The V and J ends lost 3 bases and 1 base respectively, with 6 bases between them. The germline gives CDR1 SEHNR, CDR2 FQNEAQ (reference sequence). CDR3 region: CASSLGQNTGELFF. CDR3 nucleotide sequence: TGTGCCAGCAGCTTGGGACAGAACACCGGGGAGCTGTTTTTT. Variable domain in full (rest from reference TRBV7-9 and TRBJ2-2): DTGVSQNPRHKITKRGQNVTFRCDPISEHNRLYWYRQTLGQGPEFLTYFQNEAQLEKSRLLSDRFSAERPKGSFSTLEIQRTEQGDSAMYLCASSLGQNTGELFFGEGSRLTVL.